This passage covers 28 T cell receptor beta chains from one sample sequenced in a study of T cell clusters in autoimmune cytopenias. TRB rearrangements were amplified by touch-down multiplex PCR with mixed TRB-A/B primers. TCRdb re-called the multiplex PCR reads and catalogs CDR3 proteins one per entry, DNA excluded. The sample totals approximately 7,800 distinct CDR3 sequences. Some 34,000 genome equivalents of blood DNA were amplified for TRB. The sequenced material came from peripheral blood. These TCRs come from a human donor with an autoimmune cytopenia or autoimmune hepatitis (not recorded which).

According to its frequency, this clonotype is medium-sized. The chain carries TRBV20-1 and TRBJ1-1; TCRdb picks TRBD1, but there is no DNA to check that call. The CDR3 runs to 14 residues. Germline assignment: CDR1 DFQATT and CDR2 SNEGSKA (reference sequence). The CDR3 protein is CSAYDGGMNTEAFF.

This clonotype registers medium-sized (0.01 to 0.1%) by frequency. V is TRBV7-6 and J is TRBJ1-1; with no DNA, the TCRdb D assignment of TRBD1 cannot be verified. Per germline, CDR1 SGHVS and CDR2 FNYEAQ. The CDR3 is 14 residues long. The CDR3 reads CASSLAQGDTEAFF. Full variable domain (missing parts from reference TRBV7-6 and TRBJ1-1): GAGVSQSPRYKVTKRGQDVALRCDPISGHVSLYWYRQALGQGPEFLTYFNYEAQQDKSGLPNDRFSAERPEGSISTLTIQRTEQRDSAMYRCASSLAQGDTEAFFGQGTRLTVV.

The chain employs TRBV6-2 or TRBV6-3 and TRBJ1-1; without DNA, the TCRdb call of TRBD1 cannot be checked. Looked up from germline, CDR1 is MNHEY and CDR2 is SVGEGT. The CDR3 sequence is 18 residues long. The CDR3 protein is CASSSLSTGQILNTEAFF.

This chain uses TRBV20-1 with TRBJ2-1; no DNA is available, so the TRBD1 call from TCRdb remains unchecked. Germline CDR1 is DFQATT and CDR2 is SNEGSKA (reference sequence). The CDR3 extends over 14 amino acids. The CDR3 loop reads CSAHGQGYTNEQFF.

By frequency, this clonotype is medium-sized. The CDR3 region is CASSLGAGTPGTQYF. V is TRBV7-9 and J is TRBJ2-5; TCRdb designates TRBD1, a call that cannot be tested without DNA. Germline CDR1 SEHNR, CDR2 FQNEAQ (reference sequence). This CDR3 region has 15 residues. Using reference TRBV7-9 and TRBJ2-5 for the parts outside the CDR3, the full variable domain is DTGVSQNPRHKITKRGQNVTFRCDPISEHNRLYWYRQTLGQGPEFLTYFQNEAQLEKSRLLSDRFSAERPKGSFSTLEIQRTEQGDSAMYLCASSLGAGTPGTQYFGPGTRLLVL.

This clonotype is identified as medium-sized from frequency. This sequence joins TRBV30 and TRBJ2-7; without DNA, the TCRdb call of TRBD1 cannot be checked. Germline V gene sequence: CDR1 GTSNPN, CDR2 SVGIG (reference sequence). The CDR3 runs to 14 residues. The CDR3 loop reads CAWKGAGGKGEQYF.

Measured by frequency, this clonotype is medium-sized. The rearrangement joins TRBV19 to TRBJ1-5; TCRdb indicates TRBD1, and absent DNA this call remains unverified. The germline V gene has CDR1 LNHDA and CDR2 SQIVND (reference sequence). The CDR3 covers 14 residues. CDR3: CASSIGTGGLPQHF.

The chain has TRBV18 and TRBJ2-1. The CDR3 is 15 amino acids. Germline V gene lookup returns CDR1 KGHSH and CDR2 LQKENI. CDR3 loop: CASSSFGGSYNEQFF.

The J gene is TRBJ1-5, the V gene TRBV25-1; TCRdb's assignment of TRBD1 cannot be checked, as there is no DNA. Per germline, CDR1 MGHDK and CDR2 SYGVNS. The CDR3 consists of 14 residues. The CDR3 reads CASSEPGVDQPQHF.

This clonotype is deemed medium-sized (0.01 to 0.1%) by its frequency. V and J are TRBV7-2 and TRBJ2-1; without DNA, the TCRdb call of TRBD2 cannot be checked. The CDR3 is 13 amino acids. Germline V gives CDR1 SGHTA, CDR2 FQGNSA. The CDR3 sequence is CASTVGLAFEQFF.

Its frequency marks this clonotype as medium-sized. The gene calls are TRBV20-1 and TRBJ1-2; without DNA, the TCRdb call of TRBD1 cannot be checked. CDR1 is DFQATT and CDR2 is SNEGSKA in the germline V gene (reference sequence). The CDR3 totals 16 residues. The CDR3: CSARDRASKFNYGYTF.

This clonotype is called medium-sized based on its frequency. This chain uses TRBV19 with TRBJ2-1; lacking DNA, the TRBD1 call made by TCRdb goes unchecked. Germline-derived CDR1 and CDR2 are LNHDA and SQIVND (reference sequence). CDR3 length: 13 residues. CDR3 sequence reads: CASSILGGNEQFF. The whole variable domain, filled in from reference TRBV19 and TRBJ2-1, reads DGGITQSPKYLFRKEGQNVTLSCEQNLNHDAMYWYRQDPGQGLRLIYYSQIVNDFQKGDIAEGYSVSREKKESFPLTVTSAQKNPTAFYLCASSILGGNEQFFGPGTRLTVL.

Measured by frequency, this clonotype is medium-sized (0.01 to 0.1%). The chain employs TRBV7-2 and TRBJ2-3. The length of the CDR3 is 15 residues. CDR1 SGHTA and CDR2 FQGNSA come from the germline V gene. The CDR3 protein is CASSLRRIASDTQYF.

Measured by frequency, this clonotype is medium-sized (0.01 to 0.1%). The J gene is TRBJ1-3, the V gene TRBV6-5. Germline CDR1 reads MNHEY; CDR2 reads SVGAGI. The CDR3 covers 16 residues. This CDR3 is CASSYGGAHSGNTIYF.

This chain joins TRBV20-1 and TRBJ1-5; TCRdb names TRBD1, which stays unverified in the absence of DNA. This CDR3 comprises 14 residues. Looked up from germline, CDR1 is DFQATT and CDR2 is SNEGSKA (reference sequence). CDR3 amino acids: CSAPGRNSNQPQHF.

This CDR3 is CASSLWAAGELFF. This chain uses TRBV5-4 with TRBJ2-2. Germline CDR1 is SGHNT and CDR2 is YYREEE (reference sequence). The length of the CDR3 is 13 residues.

The chain combines TRBV20-1 with TRBJ2-1; TCRdb returns TRBD1, unconfirmable since there is no DNA. The CDR3 has 14 amino acids. The germline V gene has CDR1 DFQATT and CDR2 SNEGSKA (reference sequence). Here the CDR3 reads CSARARKGYNEQFF.

The rearrangement links TRBV4-3 to TRBJ1-5. Per germline, CDR1 LGHNA and CDR2 YSLEER. The CDR3 has 15 residues. The CDR3 loop reads CASSPDGYSNQPQHF.

V and J are TRBV11-3 and TRBJ2-1; as DNA is missing, the TRBD1 call by TCRdb cannot be tested. Germline CDR1 and CDR2: SGHNT and YENEEA. The CDR3 is 12 residues long. The chain's CDR3 is CASSKGQDEQFF.

The chain recombines TRBV20-1 with TRBJ2-5. The germline V gene has CDR1 DFQATT and CDR2 SNEGSKA (reference sequence). The CDR3 extends over 12 amino acids. The CDR3 protein is CSARFSSEAQYF.

V and J are TRBV15 and TRBJ2-5; with no DNA, the TCRdb D assignment of TRBD1 cannot be verified. Per germline, CDR1 LNHNV and CDR2 YYDKDF (reference sequence). There are 13 residues in the CDR3. The CDR3 spells CATSPRGRETQYF.

This clonotype counts as medium-sized (0.01 to 0.1%) by frequency. The V gene is TRBV5-1, the J gene TRBJ1-6. CDR3 size: 14 residues. The germline CDR1 and CDR2 sequences are SGHRS and YFSETQ. CDR3 sequence reads: CASSLDVPSSPLHF.

By frequency, this clonotype registers medium-sized. The chain couples TRBV20-1 to TRBJ2-7; as DNA is missing, the TRBD1 call by TCRdb cannot be tested. CDR1 DFQATT and CDR2 SNEGSKA come from the germline V gene (reference sequence). The CDR3 is made up of 14 amino acids. The CDR3 here is CSARGTGLAYEQYF.

The J gene is TRBJ2-1, the V gene TRBV13. The germline V gene has CDR1 PRHDT and CDR2 FYEKMQ (reference sequence). This CDR3 is 12 amino acids long. The CDR3 loop reads CASSLGRNEQFF.

This clonotype is deemed medium-sized by its frequency. The chain is built from TRBV7-9 and TRBJ1-1; TCRdb reports TRBD1, a call that lacks DNA to check it against. There are 14 residues in the CDR3. The germline V gene encodes CDR1 SEHNR and CDR2 FQNEAQ (reference sequence). CDR3 residues: CASSPRELGTEAFF.

This clonotype is called medium-sized based on its frequency. The rearrangement joins TRBV28 to TRBJ2-7; as DNA is missing, the TRBD2 call by TCRdb cannot be tested. The CDR3 has 15 amino acids. Germline-derived CDR1 and CDR2 are MDHEN and SYDVKM. CDR3 region: CASSSEGLVIGEQYF.

This clonotype is deemed medium-sized by its frequency. The chain links TRBV6-1 to TRBJ1-5. In germline, CDR1 is MNHNS, CDR2 SASEGT. The CDR3 sequence is 14 residues long. The CDR3 here is CASTLGQPNQPQHF.

This clonotype is identified as medium-sized from frequency. The chain employs TRBV12-3 or TRBV12-4 and TRBJ1-2; TCRdb selects TRBD1, and the lack of DNA leaves this call unchecked. There are 15 residues in the CDR3. The CDR3 here is CASSSSGGFSYGYTF.